The 2 T cell receptor beta chains below all came from one sample that was sequenced in a study of blood T cell repertoires in COVID-19. Repertoires were generated with immunoSEQ multiplex PCR, while TCRdb's copy carries only in-frame clones and drops some. Of 150,000 to 200,000 clones in the sample, roughly four fifths were seen once. The sequenced material came from peripheral blood. The source is a man in his 70s who had recovered from COVID-19.

The chain has TRBV3-1 (or the pseudogene TRBV3-2) and TRBJ2-1; TRBD2 matches 8 bases. V gave up 3 bases and J gave up 7 bases; unmatched junction bases: 17. Germline V lookup: CDR1 LGHDT, CDR2 YNNKEL (reference sequence). The CDR3 consists of 18 residues. The CDR3 loop reads CASSHLPEPGLGWNEQFF. The CDR3 bases are TGTGCCAGCAGCCACCTCCCGGAACCGGGACTAGGATGGAATGAGCAGTTCTTC.

The rearrangement uses TRBV25-1 and TRBJ1-1; weak D call: TRBD1 (6 bases). Germline CDR1 is MGHDK and CDR2 is SYGVNS. This CDR3 contains 14 residues. The V end lost 2 bases, the J end lost 6 bases, and 13 bases lay between the germline ends. The CDR3: CASSEAGKGAEAFF. As DNA, the CDR3 is TGTGCCAGCAGTGAAGCCGGGAAGGGGGCTGAAGCTTTCTTT.